These 7 T cell receptor beta chains were sequenced from one sample in a study of cytomegalovirus exposure and HLA in healthy donors. The primer mix had 60 Vbeta and 13 Jbeta primers. TCRdb's copy holds only in-frame clones and misses some; the assay was immunoSEQ multiplex PCR. The sample holds tens of thousands of clones, about 73% seen once. Sequenced material: PBMCs. Every receptor here comes from a woman aged 50 to 65 in good health and CMV-seropositive.

The V and J genes are TRBV28 and TRBJ1-4, with 9 bases that match TRBD1. Trimming at V came to 3 bases and at J to 10 bases, leaving 6 bases not matched to a gene. There are 14 residues in the CDR3. CDR1 is MDHEN, CDR2 SYDVKM, per germline. The DNA of the CDR3 is TGTGCCAGCAGTTTGACAGGGGGAAAGGTAAAACTGTTTTTT. Its protein product is CASSLTGGKVKLFF.

The sample holds a few counts of this clone. The chain uses TRBV11-1 and TRBJ2-1; a weak D match, TRBD1 (7 bases). CDR3 length equals 14 residues. V gave up 5 bases and J gave up 7 bases, with 15 bases separating them. The germline gives CDR1 SGHAT, CDR2 FQDESV (reference sequence). The CDR3 DNA follows: TGTGCCAGCAGCCGGAGGGACAGCCGGAATGAGCAGTTCTTC. It codes for CASSRRDSRNEQFF.

The genes are TRBV9 and TRBJ2-1, with TRBD1 identical over 7 bases. CDR1 is SGDLS, CDR2 YYNGEE, per germline. Trimming removed 4 bases from V and 5 bases from J; junction bases left unmatched: 18. The CDR3 is 18 residues long. The CDR3 here is CASSHDPVGTAFNNEQFF. In nucleotides, the CDR3 is TGTGCCAGCAGCCACGACCCCGTCGGGACAGCCTTTAACAATGAGCAGTTCTTC. Drawing the rest from reference TRBV9 and TRBJ2-1, the complete variable domain is DSGVTQTPKHLITATGQRVTLRCSPRSGDLSVYWYQQSLDQGLQFLIQYYNGEERAKGNILERFSAQQFPDLHSELNLSSLELGDSALYFCASSHDPVGTAFNNEQFFGPGTRLTVL.

DNA for the CDR3: TGTGCCAGCAGCTTAGTTCGGGACAGGGTGAGCGAGCAGTACTTC. It specifies CASSLVRDRVSEQYF. This chain connects TRBV7-8 to TRBJ2-5; 9 nucleotides line up with TRBD1. The DNA end favors TRBJ2-7, so the J call may be wrong. CDR1 and CDR2 from the germline V gene are SGHVS and FQNEAQ. The CDR3 contains 15 residues.

Points on this clone: One junction end does not reproduce the germline sequence, and a read error may be involved. J is TRBJ2-4 and V is TRBV7-9, with 8 bases identical to TRBD2. Germline CDR1 and CDR2: SEHNR and FQNEAQ (reference sequence). This CDR3 contains 15 residues. The CDR3 nucleotides are TGTTCCAGCAGCTCGCCCGGGACTAGAAAAAACATTCAGTACTTC. Translation gives CSSSSPGTRKNIQYF.

This sequence joins TRBV5-4 and TRBJ2-6; TRBD1 matches 7 bases. CDR1 is SGHNT, CDR2 YYREEE, per germline (reference sequence). V was clipped by 6 bases and J by 4 bases; unmatched bases: 7. This CDR3 is 15 amino acids long. CDR3 sequence reads: CASTIDRDGANVLTF. CDR3 in DNA: TGTGCCAGCACCATAGACAGGGACGGGGCCAACGTCCTGACTTTC.

This chain links TRBV11-3 with TRBJ2-1, with a possible D match to TRBD1 (5 bases). The germline V gene has CDR1 SGHNT and CDR2 YENEEA. Deletions cut 1 base from V and 7 bases from J, with 5 bases between. This CDR3 is built from 12 residues. For the CDR3, the DNA is TGTGCCAGCAGCTTAGCAGGGAATGAGCAGTTCTTC. Translation gives CASSLAGNEQFF.